These 6 T cell receptor beta chains were all obtained from the same sample, sequenced in a study of technical replicates of blood from a handful of donors. The data were produced by immunoSEQ multiplex PCR, yet TCRdb's version contains in-frame clones alone and is incomplete. The data show some 70,000 clones, approximately 89% seen once. Sequenced material: PBMCs. The origin of the receptors is a human donor in good health. Some clones in this sample may be carry-over from other donors' samples.

The chain combines TRBV5-1 with TRBJ2-1; 11 bases are a match to TRBD2. Trimming took 4 bases from V and 7 from J; bases not matched to a gene: 7. CDR1 and CDR2 from the germline V gene are SGHRS and YFSETQ. The CDR3 covers 15 residues. The CDR3 DNA is TGCGCCAGCAGCGCTAGCGGGGGGCCGTGGAATGAGCAGTTCTTC. As protein: CASSASGGPWNEQFF.

The rearrangement links TRBV4-1 to TRBJ2-1; weak D call: TRBD1 (5 bases). In germline, CDR1 is MGHRA, CDR2 YSYEKL. This CDR3 region has 16 residues. V gave up 1 base and J gave up 14 bases, with 24 bases separating them. The CDR3 bases are TGCGCCAGCAGCCAAGTAGGGCGGACAACCGTCCGGAAGAAGTTCTTC. Translated, it gives CASSQVGRTTVRKKFF.

This clone was observed a single time. The rearrangement uses TRBV30 and TRBJ2-1; TRBD2 agrees at 8 bases. From germline, CDR1 is GTSNPN and CDR2 SVGIG (reference sequence). The J segment lost 8 bases and the V segment lost 0 bases, leaving 9 bases of the junction unmatched. The CDR3 length is 15 residues. The CDR3, as DNA: TGTGCCTGGAGTGTACGGGGACTAGTGGGTCATGAGCAGTTCTTC. Its protein is CAWSVRGLVGHEQFF.

The chain employs TRBV6-5 and TRBJ2-1; 10 bases are shared with TRBD2. J was trimmed by 8 bases and V by 0 bases; bases with no gene match: 4. The CDR3 covers 15 residues. The germline V gene encodes CDR1 MNHEY and CDR2 SVGAGI. CDR3 loop: CASSYSLAGGYEQFF. The CDR3 coding sequence is TGTGCCAGCAGTTACTCGTTAGCGGGGGGCTATGAGCAGTTCTTC.

This clone occurred once. This rearrangement joins TRBV7-2 to TRBJ2-7, with D possibly TRBD1 on 6 matching bases. V lost 5 bases, J lost 3 bases, and 11 bases lay in between. From germline, CDR1 is SGHTA and CDR2 FQGNSA. The CDR3 consists of 13 residues. Written as DNA, the CDR3 is TGTGCCAGCAGCCTGGGGACACTCTACGAGCAGTACTTC. Protein sequence: CASSLGTLYEQYF.

The V call is TRBV5-1, the J call TRBJ2-5; D may be TRBD1 (5 bases). V was cut by 0 bases and J by 0 bases, with 9 bases left in between. Germline loops: CDR1 SGHRS, CDR2 YFSETQ. CDR3 length: 15 residues. This CDR3 is CASSLGQTYQETQYF. In nucleotides, the CDR3 is TGCGCCAGCAGCTTGGGACAGACGTACCAAGAGACCCAGTACTTC.